This entry describes one T cell receptor (beta chain). The antigen remains undetermined. This entry is derived from a study of cytomegalovirus exposure and HLA in healthy donors. Study as a whole: Approximately 180 million T cells yielded approximately 100 million unique TCR beta sequences, as an earlier analysis found.

Study-level findings and limits: According to an earlier analysis, most TCR beta V segments yielded productive rearrangements about 87% or about 30% of the time. Researchers reported that a few CMV-associated chains were confirmed in vitro as CMV antigen-specific. Sequencing depth across donors, presence/absence analyses assumed, was roughly uniform.

Amplification used 60 Vbeta primers and 13 Jbeta primers. Sequencing was performed with immunoSEQ multiplex PCR; in TCRdb, only in-frame clones are kept and a portion is missing. The table records about 190,000 clones, over 65% of them present only once. V trimming: 1 base; J trimming: 4 bases; junction bases outside the gene matches: 9. The CDR3 has 16 residues. Germline V gene data show CDR1 as SGHTA and CDR2 as FQGNSA. Sequencing was done on a sample of PBMCs. V usage is TRBV7-2 and J usage is TRBJ2-7, with 8 bases fitting TRBD2. The TCR comes from a woman aged 50 to 60 in good health and CMV-seropositive. The CDR3 nucleotides are TGTACCAGCAGCTTAGGGATGGCGGGGGGTCAATACGAGCAGTACTTC. Its protein is CTSSLGMAGGQYEQYF.